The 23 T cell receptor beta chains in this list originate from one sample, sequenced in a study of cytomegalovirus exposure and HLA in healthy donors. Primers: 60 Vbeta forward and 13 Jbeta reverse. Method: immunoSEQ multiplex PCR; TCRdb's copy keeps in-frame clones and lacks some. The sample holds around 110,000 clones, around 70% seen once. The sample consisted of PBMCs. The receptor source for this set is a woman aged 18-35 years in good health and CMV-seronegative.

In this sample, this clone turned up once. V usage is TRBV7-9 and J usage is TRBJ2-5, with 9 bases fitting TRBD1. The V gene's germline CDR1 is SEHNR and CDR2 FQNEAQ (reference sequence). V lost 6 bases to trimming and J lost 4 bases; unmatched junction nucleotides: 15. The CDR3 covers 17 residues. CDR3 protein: CASRTPWADRGRETQYF. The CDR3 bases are TGTGCCAGCAGGACCCCGTGGGCGGACAGGGGAAGAGAGACCCAGTACTTC.

The CDR3 bases are TGTGCCAGCAGCCCGACTATGAACACTGAAGCTTTCTTT. It encodes CASSPTMNTEAFF. This rearrangement joins TRBV2 to TRBJ1-1; D gene uncertain. Between the trimmed V and J ends, which lost 6 bases and 0 bases, there was a span of 8 bases. Germline CDR1 is SNHLY and CDR2 is FYNNEI. CDR3 length equals 13 residues.

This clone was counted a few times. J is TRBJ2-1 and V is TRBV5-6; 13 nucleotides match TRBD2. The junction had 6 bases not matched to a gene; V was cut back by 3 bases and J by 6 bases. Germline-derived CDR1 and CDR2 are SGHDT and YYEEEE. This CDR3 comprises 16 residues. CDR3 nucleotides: TGTGCCAGCAGCTACGTACTAGCGGGGGGGTTCAATGAGCAGTTCTTC. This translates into CASSYVLAGGFNEQFF.

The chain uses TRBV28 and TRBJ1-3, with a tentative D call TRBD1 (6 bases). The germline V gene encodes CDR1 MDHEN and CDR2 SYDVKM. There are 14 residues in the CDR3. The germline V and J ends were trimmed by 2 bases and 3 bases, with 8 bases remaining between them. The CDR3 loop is CASSLTGFGNTIYF. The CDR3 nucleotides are TGTGCCAGCAGTTTAACAGGGTTTGGAAACACCATATATTTT. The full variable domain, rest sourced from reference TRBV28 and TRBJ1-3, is DVKVTQSSRYLVKRTGEKVFLECVQDMDHENMFWYRQDPGLGLRLIYFSYDVKMKEKGDIPEGYSVSREKKERFSLILESASTNQTSMYLCASSLTGFGNTIYFGEGSWLTVV.

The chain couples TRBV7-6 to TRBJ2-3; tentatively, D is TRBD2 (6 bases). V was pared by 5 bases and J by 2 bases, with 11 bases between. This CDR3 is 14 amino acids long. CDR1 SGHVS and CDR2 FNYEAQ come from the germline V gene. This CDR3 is CASSLGTVTDTQYF. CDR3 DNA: TGTGCCAGCAGCCTCGGGACTGTCACAGATACGCAGTATTTT.

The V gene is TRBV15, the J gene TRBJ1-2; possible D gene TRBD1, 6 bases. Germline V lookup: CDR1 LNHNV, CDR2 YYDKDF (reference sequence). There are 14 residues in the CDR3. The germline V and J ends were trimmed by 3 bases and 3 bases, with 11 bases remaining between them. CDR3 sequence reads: CATSRRWTDYGYTF. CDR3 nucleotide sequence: TGTGCCACCAGCAGGCGGTGGACAGACTATGGCTACACCTTC.

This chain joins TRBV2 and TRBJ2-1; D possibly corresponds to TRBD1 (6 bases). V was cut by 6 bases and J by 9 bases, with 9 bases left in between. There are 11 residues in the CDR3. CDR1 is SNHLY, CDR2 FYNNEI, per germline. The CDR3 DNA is TGTGCCAGCAGCACAGGGAGTGAGCAGTTCTTC. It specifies CASSTGSEQFF.

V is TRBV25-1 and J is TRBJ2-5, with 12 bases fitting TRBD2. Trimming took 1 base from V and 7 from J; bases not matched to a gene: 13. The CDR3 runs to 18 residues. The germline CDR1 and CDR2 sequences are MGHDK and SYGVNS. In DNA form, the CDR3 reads TGTGCCAGCAGTGAATCAGGGGCTAGCGGGGGGGCGGTCGCGACCCAGTACTTC. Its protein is CASSESGASGGAVATQYF.

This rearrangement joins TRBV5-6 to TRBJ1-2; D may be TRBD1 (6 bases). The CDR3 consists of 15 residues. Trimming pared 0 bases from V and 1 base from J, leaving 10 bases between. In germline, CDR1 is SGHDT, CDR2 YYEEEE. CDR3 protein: CASSLEGQLNYGYTF. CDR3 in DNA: TGTGCCAGCAGCTTGGAGGGACAACTTAACTATGGCTACACCTTC.

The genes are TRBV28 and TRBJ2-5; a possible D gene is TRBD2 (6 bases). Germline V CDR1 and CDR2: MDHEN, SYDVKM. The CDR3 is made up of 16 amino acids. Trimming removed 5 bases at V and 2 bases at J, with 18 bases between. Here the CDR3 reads CASSQGDLWRQETQYF. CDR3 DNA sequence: TGTGCCAGCAGTCAAGGGGACTTGTGGCGGCAAGAGACCCAGTACTTC.

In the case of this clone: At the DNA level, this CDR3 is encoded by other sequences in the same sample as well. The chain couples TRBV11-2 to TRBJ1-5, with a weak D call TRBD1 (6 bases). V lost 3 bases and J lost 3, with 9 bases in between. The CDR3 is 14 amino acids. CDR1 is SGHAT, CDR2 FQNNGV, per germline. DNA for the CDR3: TGTGCCAGCAGCTTGGACAGACTCAATCAGCCCCAGCATTTT. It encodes CASSLDRLNQPQHF.

CDR3 bases: TGCGCCAGCATGGAGGAAGACGAGGGAGATACGCAGTATTTT. It codes for CASMEEDEGDTQYF. V gene TRBV10-1 combines with J gene TRBJ2-3; D is possibly TRBD2 (5 bases). CDR3 length equals 14 residues. In germline, CDR1 is WNHNN, CDR2 SYGVQD (reference sequence). V lost 7 bases to trimming and J lost 5 bases, with 16 bases between them.

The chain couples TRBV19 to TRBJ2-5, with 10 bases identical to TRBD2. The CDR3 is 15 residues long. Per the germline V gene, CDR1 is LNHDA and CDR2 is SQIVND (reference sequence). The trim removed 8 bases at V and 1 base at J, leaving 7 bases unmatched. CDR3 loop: CASGDIAGGQETQYF. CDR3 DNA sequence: TGTGCCAGTGGGGACATAGCGGGGGGCCAAGAGACCCAGTACTTC.

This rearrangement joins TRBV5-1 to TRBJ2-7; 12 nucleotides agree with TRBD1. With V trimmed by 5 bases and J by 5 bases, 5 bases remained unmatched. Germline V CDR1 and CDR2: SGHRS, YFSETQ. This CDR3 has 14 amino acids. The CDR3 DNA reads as TGCGCCAGCAGTCAGGGACAGGGGGCCGACGAGCAGTACTTC. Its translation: CASSQGQGADEQYF.

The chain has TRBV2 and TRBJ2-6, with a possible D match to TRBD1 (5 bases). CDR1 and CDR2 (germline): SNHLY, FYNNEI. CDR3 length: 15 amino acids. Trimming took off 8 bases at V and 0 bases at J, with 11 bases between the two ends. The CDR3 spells CASGRDASGANVLTF. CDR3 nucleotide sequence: TGTGCCAGCGGCAGGGATGCCTCTGGGGCCAACGTCCTGACTTTC.

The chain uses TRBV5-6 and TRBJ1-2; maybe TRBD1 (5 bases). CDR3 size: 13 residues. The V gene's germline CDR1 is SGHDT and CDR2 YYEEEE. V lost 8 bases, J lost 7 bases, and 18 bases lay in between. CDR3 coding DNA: TGTGCCAGTACCACAGGCGGAAGTTTTGGCTACACCTTC. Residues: CASTTGGSFGYTF.

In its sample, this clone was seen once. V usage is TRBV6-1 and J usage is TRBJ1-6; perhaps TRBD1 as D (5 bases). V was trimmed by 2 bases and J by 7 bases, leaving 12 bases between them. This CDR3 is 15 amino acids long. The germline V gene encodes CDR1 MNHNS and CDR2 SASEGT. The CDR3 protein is CASSELGQTNSPLHF. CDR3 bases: TGTGCCAGCAGTGAATTGGGGCAGACCAATTCACCCCTCCACTTT.

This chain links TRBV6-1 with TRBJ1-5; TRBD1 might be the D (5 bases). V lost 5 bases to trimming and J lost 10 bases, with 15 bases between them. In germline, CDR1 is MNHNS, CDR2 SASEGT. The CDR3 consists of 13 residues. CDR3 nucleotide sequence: TGTGCCAGCAGTCCAAGCCAGACAGCACCCCAGCATTTT. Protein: CASSPSQTAPQHF.

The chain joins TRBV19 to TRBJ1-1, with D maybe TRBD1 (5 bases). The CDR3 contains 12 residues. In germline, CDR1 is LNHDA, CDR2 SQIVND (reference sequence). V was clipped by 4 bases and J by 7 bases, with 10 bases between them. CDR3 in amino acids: CASSTGGGEAFF. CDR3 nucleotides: TGTGCCAGTAGTACGGGGGGAGGTGAAGCTTTCTTT.

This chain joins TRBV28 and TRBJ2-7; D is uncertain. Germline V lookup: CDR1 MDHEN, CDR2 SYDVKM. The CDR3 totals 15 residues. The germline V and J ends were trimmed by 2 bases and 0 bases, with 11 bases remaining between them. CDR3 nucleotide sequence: TGTGCCAGCAGTTTAGGTTTTTTTAGCTCCTACGAGCAGTACTTC. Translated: CASSLGFFSSYEQYF.

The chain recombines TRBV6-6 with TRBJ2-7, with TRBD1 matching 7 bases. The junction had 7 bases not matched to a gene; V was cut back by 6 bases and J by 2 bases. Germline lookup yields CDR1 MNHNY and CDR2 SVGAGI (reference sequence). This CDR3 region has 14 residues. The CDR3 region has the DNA TGTGCCAGCAGGCCAGACAGGGTAGCCTACGAGCAGTACTTC. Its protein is CASRPDRVAYEQYF.

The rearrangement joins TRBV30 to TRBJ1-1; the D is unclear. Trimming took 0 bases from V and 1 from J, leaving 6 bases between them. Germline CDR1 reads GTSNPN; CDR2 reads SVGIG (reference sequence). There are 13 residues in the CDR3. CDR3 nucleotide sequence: TGTGCCTGGAGTGTAATCAGGAACACTGAAGCTTTCTTT. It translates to CAWSVIRNTEAFF.

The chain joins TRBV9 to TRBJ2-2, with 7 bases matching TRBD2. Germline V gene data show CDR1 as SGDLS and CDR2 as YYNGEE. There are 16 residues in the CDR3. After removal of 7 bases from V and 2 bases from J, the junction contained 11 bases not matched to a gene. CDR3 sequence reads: CASAGVEGINTGELFF. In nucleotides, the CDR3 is TGTGCCAGCGCGGGGGTCGAGGGGATCAACACCGGGGAGCTGTTTTTT.